Presented here are 3 T cell receptor beta chains from one specimen sequenced in a study of identical twins. TCRdb reprocessed the 5' RACE reads with MiXCR, giving one entry per CDR3 protein. The sample lists about 460,000 distinct CDR3 sequences, over 12% occurring once. The same specimen was also included in a second study, on yellow fever vaccine responses in identical twins.

Sequenced input: CD4+ T cells sorted from blood. The receptors shown here come from a woman younger than 35 in good health.

The chain links TRBV6-1 to TRBJ2-7; 8 bases fit TRBD2. Trimming took 5 bases from V and 4 from J; bases not matched to a gene: 4. The CDR3 consists of 13 residues. Germline CDR1 reads MNHNS; CDR2 reads SASEGT. The CDR3 protein is CASSTGGGYEQYF. DNA of the CDR3: TGTGCCAGCAGTACCGGGGGGGGGTACGAGCAGTACTTC.

In its sample, this clonotype was seen many times. This chain connects TRBV5-1 to TRBJ2-2, with TRBD2 matching over 9 bases. CDR3 length: 19 residues. CDR1 and CDR2 (germline): SGHRS, YFSETQ. The junction had 14 bases not matched to a gene; V was cut back by 4 bases and J by 1 base. In nucleotides, the CDR3 is TGCGCCAGCAGCGCTGAGGTAGCGGGAGTAGGGATGAACACCGGGGAGCTGTTTTTT. Translating gives CASSAEVAGVGMNTGELFF.

This clonotype was counted only a few times. The V call is TRBV20-1, the J call TRBJ2-5, with no clear D. The CDR3 totals 14 residues. Trimming stripped 3 bases from V and 5 bases from J, with 16 bases between. The germline gives CDR1 DFQATT, CDR2 SNEGSKA (reference sequence). CDR3 residues: CSASESLPLETQYF. The CDR3, as DNA: TGCAGTGCTAGTGAGTCTCTGCCGTTGGAGACCCAGTACTTC.